The table lists the clone carrying this T cell receptor beta chain with many counts. Its antigen is as yet unknown. This record belongs to a study of T-cell reconstitution after alpha-beta-depleted transplantation in children. Study findings and constraints: Two months or so post-transplant, alpha-beta T cells reportedly derived from several hundred expanded graft clones. Some patients' high day-60 TCRbeta diversity was traced to surviving recipient T cells and thymic progenitors. From newly produced T cells came most of the T-cell counts and diversity one year after transplant.

TCRbeta library preparation incorporated unique molecular identifiers. One entry per CDR3 protein, called by TCRdb with MiXCR from the PCR reads. Of approximately 32,000 distinct CDR3 sequences in the sample, roughly 6.7% were seen once. The CDR3 covers 14 residues. Germline V gene data show CDR1 as SGHVS and CDR2 as FQNEAQ. Trimming left V 5 bases short and J 7 bases short, with 15 bases between. The sample was peripheral blood, taken 60 days after TCRalphabeta/CD19-depleted stem cell transplant. The sequence was obtained from a child less than two years old who had a stem cell transplant for acute myeloid leukemia, so the T cells may come from the graft donor. V gene TRBV7-8 combines with J gene TRBJ2-4, with D possibly matching TRBD1 (5 bases). The DNA for the CDR3 is TGTGCCAGCAGCCCGCCTTCCAGGGTTAACATTCAGTACTTC. Its translation: CASSPPSRVNIQYF.